The sequence of this TCR beta chain was determined in a study of cytomegalovirus exposure and HLA in healthy donors. V shed 10 bases and J 7 bases; nucleotides not matched to a gene: 6. This CDR3 region has 13 residues. Germline V CDR1 and CDR2: MDHEN, SYDVKM. This clone showed up just once. Its antigen is unknown. Primers included in the PCR were 60 Vbeta and 13 Jbeta primers. Clones were sequenced by immunoSEQ multiplex PCR, and TCRdb holds only the in-frame ones, with some missing. The data contain about 34,000 clones, 85% to 90% of them singletons. Findings and caveats of the study: Apparent HLA restriction characterized most CMV-associated TCR beta chains in a later analysis.

The source of this sequence is a boy younger than 18 in good health and CMV-seronegative. The sequenced material came from PBMCs. The chain carries TRBV28 and TRBJ1-4; the match to TRBD1 covers 10 bases. In DNA, the CDR3 is TGTGCCACGACAGGGGGCCTGTCTGAAAAACTGTTTTTT. As protein: CATTGGLSEKLFF.